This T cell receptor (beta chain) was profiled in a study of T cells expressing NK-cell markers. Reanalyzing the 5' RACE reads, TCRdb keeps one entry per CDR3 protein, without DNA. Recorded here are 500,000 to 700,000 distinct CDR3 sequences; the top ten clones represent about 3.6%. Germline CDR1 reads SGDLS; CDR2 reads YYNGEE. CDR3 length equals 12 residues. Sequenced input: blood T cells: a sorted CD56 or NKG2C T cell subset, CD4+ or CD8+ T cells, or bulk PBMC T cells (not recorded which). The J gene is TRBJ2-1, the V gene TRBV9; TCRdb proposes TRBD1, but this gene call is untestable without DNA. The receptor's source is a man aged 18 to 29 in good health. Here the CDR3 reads CASSPGVGEQFF.